This TCR beta chain was profiled in a study of cytomegalovirus exposure and HLA in healthy donors. Study as a whole: Approximately 81% of 398 genotyped donors fell in the Caucasian-associated ancestry cluster.

The PCR ran on 60 Vbeta and 13 Jbeta primers. Using immunoSEQ multiplex PCR, the repertoire was profiled, and TCRdb retains in-frame clones only, with some absent. The table has 98,000 or so clones, roughly a tenth seen once. V was pared by 0 bases and J by 7 bases, with 7 bases of the junction left unmatched. This CDR3 has 15 residues. Germline V gene lookup returns CDR1 MNHEY and CDR2 SVGAGI. Regarding donors, all were healthy bone marrow donors. Material: PBMCs. The receptor was derived from a man aged 40-50 years in good health and CMV-seropositive. V usage is TRBV6-5 and J usage is TRBJ2-7; TRBD1 agrees at 9 bases. The CDR3 loop is CASSYSGTGSKEQYF. As DNA, the CDR3 is TGTGCCAGCAGTTACTCAGGGACAGGGTCGAAAGAGCAGTACTTC.